A single sample is the source of the 3 T cell receptor beta chains below, sequenced in a study of tumor-infiltrating lymphocytes in primary liver carcinoma. For each extraction, RNA and DNA were obtained together from 20-30 mg of unsorted bulk tissue. TCR beta cDNA was made from 500 ng total RNA with a constant-region primer. Slightly modified ARM-PCR, run as three nested multiplex PCR rounds, produced the TCR beta libraries. Forward primers for TRBV1-TRBV30 and a C-beta reverse primer served the first two PCR rounds, at 10 cycles each. From the multiplex PCR reads, TCRdb called clonotypes with MiXCR, one entry per CDR3 protein. The sample consists of approximately 40,000 distinct CDR3 sequences, over 65% of them appearing once. Material for sequencing was liver tumor tissue from sampling region 4. As for subset: tumor region T4, right-lateral pole. The receptors stem from a man aged 35 to 55 with primary liver carcinoma and hepatitis B virus infection.

Note on this clonotype: A junction boundary mismatches the germline segment, possibly from a read error. V usage is TRBV11-3 and J usage is TRBJ2-1, with D unresolved. Germline assignment: CDR1 SGHNT and CDR2 YENEEA. This CDR3 has 12 residues. In nucleotides, the CDR3 is TGTGCCAGCAACTTAAATGTCAATGTGCAGTTCTTC. Amino acid sequence: CASNLNVNVQFF. Using reference TRBV11-3 and TRBJ2-1 for the parts outside the CDR3, the full variable domain is EAGVVQSPRYKIIEKKQPVAFWCNPISGHNTLYWYLQNLGQGPELLIRYENEEAVDDSQLPKDRFSAERLKGVDSTLKIQPAELGDSAVYLCASNLNVNVQFFGPGTRLTVL.

On this clonotype: Given a much more abundant clone one base away, this may be a read error. The conserved closing phenylalanine or tryptophan is absent in this CDR3, likely reflecting a read error. The chain is built from TRBV28 and TRBJ2-5; D gene unclear. CDR1 MDHEN and CDR2 SYDVKM come from the germline V gene. The V end lost 3 bases, the J end lost 6 bases, and 14 bases lay between the germline ends. This CDR3 has 14 amino acids. The CDR3 coding sequence is TGTGCCAGCAGTTTTATAGAGTTGGGTCAGACCCAGTACTCC. Its translation is CASSFIELGQTQYS.

This clonotype was counted once. It is likely a read error, because the conserved phenylalanine at the end of the CDR3 is missing. The V and J genes are TRBV5-8 and TRBJ2-3; D remains ambiguous. The CDR3 covers 12 residues. CDR1 is SGHTS, CDR2 YDEGEE, per germline. Trimming took 10 bases from V and 7 from J, leaving 16 bases between them. CDR3 protein: CALSHGSYTQYY. The CDR3 DNA sequence: TGTGCCCTCTCGCATGGCTCGTATACGCAGTATTAT.